Only one count was recorded for the clone carrying this TCR beta chain. Its antigen is unidentified. This table comes from immunoSEQ multiplex PCR, and its TCRdb copy is limited to in-frame clones, with some not included. Among just under 150,000 clones listed, roughly 90% were seen once. The data are from a study of radiation and T cells in renal cell carcinoma. The time point here: blood 4 weeks post-SBRT, at nephrectomy. Treatment denoted: 15 Gy SBRT to primary tumor, nephrectomy 4 weeks later. Nephrectomy followed 15 Gy stereotactic body radiation by 4 weeks. Notes on the study in general: In blood, top tumor clones expanded by 2 weeks, shrinking by 4. Pretreatment tumor biopsies were lacking, so baseline clonotypes are unknown.

This CDR3 region has 14 residues. Germline loops: CDR1 SGHTA, CDR2 FQGNSA. The V segment lost 0 bases and the J segment 2 bases; nucleotides outside the gene matches: 1. The V gene is TRBV7-2, the J gene TRBJ2-7, with TRBD1 matching over 7 bases. The sequencing used blood, collected from a patient whose treatment included radiotherapy and nephrectomy. The source is a woman aged 50 to 60 with renal cell carcinoma. CDR3 DNA: TGTGCCAGCAGCTTAGCCGGGACAGCCTACGAGCAGTACTTC. This codes for CASSLAGTAYEQYF.